This T cell receptor (beta chain) derives from a study of blood T cell repertoires in COVID-19 (dated by TCRdb to the early 2020s). At the level of the whole study: Collaborator samples came from the United States, Italy and Spain and covered acute and convalescent phases of COVID-19. The prospective study material was composed of cDNA or gDNA derived from T cells, B-cell-depleted T cells, or PBMCs. Deeply sampled blood TCRbeta repertoires from subjects exposed to, actively infected with, or recovered from COVID-19 were included in the dataset. A freely available public database, intended as a resource for researchers studying the immune response to SARS-CoV-2, is where the repertoires were released. Samples came from the ongoing ImmuneRACE study (first 160 participants) plus 1,254 subjects from 6 global collaborators. The sample metadata nearly always contained a de-identified subject ID, COVID-19 status, age in years and sex. Where available, HLA class I and class II types were taken from metadata supplied by the sample provider and were not determined by assay-based typing.

What the work shows at the level of the full study, not this receptor alone: The quantity of clinical and demographic metadata differed by source and by participant and was supplied without curation.

As encoded in the germline V gene, CDR1 is SGHRS while CDR2 is YFSETQ. Including the terminal cysteine and phenylalanine, the CDR3 comprises 15 residues. The entry retains the CDR3 DNA only, 45 bases that are in frame from base 1. Trimming at the junction amounts to 4 bases on V and 2 bases on J, and the germline ends lie 14 bases apart. One collaborating source in Seattle enrolled patients during active infection and followed them longitudinally through the course of disease. The collaborating institutions used their own protocols to collect whole blood in K2EDTA tubes. Collaborator samples were shipped for TCRbeta analysis as frozen whole blood, isolated PBMCs, or DNA extracted from either sample type. About this clone: The antigen it recognizes is unknown. Base qualities are missing; no much larger clone stands one base away.

The immunoSEQ Assay, a bias-controlled multiplex PCR, was used to amplify TCRbeta CDR3 regions from genomic DNA. The original methods were these. The number of nucleated cells in each sample was estimated by amplification of reference gene primers within the assay. Sequence reads were collapsed and filtered to measure the absolute abundance of every unique TCRbeta CDR3 rearrangement. For each sample, productive Simpson clonality was calculated as the square root of Simpson's diversity index over productive rearrangements. TCRdb re-hosts the immuneACCESS table, in-frame sequences only. Its copies lack some clones; in the studies checked, an unresolved V gene accounts for under half of them, and the cause for the rest is not known. That table furnishes V, J and clone size, whereas the DNA furnished D and trimming. This sample has 330,000 or so clones in its table, and approximately 89% of those were observed once. Over 3.5% of the sample lies in the top ten.

The chain employs TRBV5-1 and TRBJ2-3; TRBD2 is a weak D gene call, 5 bases matching. This clonotype was sampled from a woman aged 60-75 years with COVID-19, enrolled during active disease. Sequencing was carried out using peripheral blood. The CDR3 loop reads CASSKTRGFTDTQYF. The DNA reads as follows: TGCGCCAGCAGCAAAACACGGGGATTCACAGATACGCAGTATTTT.